The clone carrying this T cell receptor (beta chain) has more than one count but fewer than ten. The antigen is not known. Isolated RNA was reverse transcribed in full, so expressed TCRB transcripts were sequenced. Sequencing used immunoSEQ multiplex PCR; TCRdb keeps in-frame clones, though not all of them. The sample yields 360,000 or so clones, around a fifth seen once. This sample stems from a study of beta chain features in type 1 diabetes. Study outcomes and limitations: Researchers caution that PCR might favor shorter templates, equally among patients and controls. VDJ junctions from type 1 diabetes patients carried fewer insertions and larger deletions. For Type 1 diabetes patients, all four CD4+ subsets carried TCRB CDR3s that were moderately but significantly shorter.

A CD45RO/CCR7/CD25/CD127/CD95/CD27 panel sorted naive, central memory, regulatory and stem cell-like memory CD4+ cells. The CDR3 extends over 15 amino acids. Germline assignment: CDR1 LNHNV and CDR2 YYDKDF (reference sequence). Between the trimmed V and J ends, which lost 0 bases and 11 bases, there was a span of 17 bases. What was sequenced was naive CD4+ T cells from blood. The chain carries TRBV15 and TRBJ1-5, with TRBD1 as a possible D gene (6 bases). The sequence was obtained from a woman aged 18-29 years in good health. The CDR3: CATSRELDSFGAQHF. The CDR3, as DNA: TGTGCCACCAGCAGAGAGTTGGACAGCTTTGGGGCCCAGCATTTT.